Listed below are T cell receptor beta chains from one sample, sequenced in a study of human T cells and chemical hapten exposure. Each CDR3 protein is one row after TCRdb ran MiXCR on the RACE reads. In the table there are 35,000 to 55,000 distinct CDR3 sequences, around 3.4% of which are singletons. Sequenced: whole blood. The receptor source for this set is a human donor in good health. Some clones in this sample may be carry-over from other donors' samples. Both conserved end residues are part of each CDR3. D genes are given only for firm matches. Not all rows give a size; the values are once, few, many and, for expanded clones, a class.

TGTGCCTGTTCGATTCCCGGGACAGGGCTCCGTTATGGCTACACCTTC,CACSIPGTGLRYGYTF,16,TRBD1,many,TRBJ1-2,TRBV30
TGTGCCAGCAGTTTAGCCTATAGCAATCAGCCCCAGCATTTT,CASSLAYSNQPQHF,14,NA,many,TRBJ1-5,TRBV2
TGTGCCAGCAGTTTGGGGGGAGGGCCCTACGAGCAGTACTTC,CASSLGGGPYEQYF,14,TRBD2,many,TRBJ2-7,TRBV12-3/TRBV12-4
TGTGCCAGCAGTTTGATGGGGCTTTCCTATAATTCACCCCTCCACTTT,CASSLMGLSYNSPLHF,16,NA,few,TRBJ1-6,TRBV28
TGTGCCAGCAGCTTAGAACTGGCAGGGGCCTACAATGAGCAGTTCTTC,CASSLELAGAYNEQFF,16,NA,many,TRBJ2-1,TRBV11-1
TGTGCCAGCAGCTTGTTGGGGCATCAAGAGACCCAGTACTTC,CASSLLGHQETQYF,14,NA,many,TRBJ2-5,TRBV5-6
TGTGCCAGCAGCGTAGCGTTGCGGGAGCCGAGTGAGCAGTTCTTC,CASSVALREPSEQFF,15,TRBD2,few,TRBJ2-1,TRBV9
TGCGCCAGCAGCTTGGTTGGCTCAGAACTAGAGACCCAGTACTTC,CASSLVGSELETQYF,15,NA,many,TRBJ2-5,TRBV5-1
TGCAGCGCCGCTCGCTCTGTAGAGACCCAGTACTTC,CSAARSVETQYF,12,NA,NA,TRBJ2-5,TRBV29-1
TGTGCCAGCAGCTTAGACCCAGTTACAAAGAACTATGGCTACACCTTC,CASSLDPVTKNYGYTF,16,NA,few,TRBJ1-2,TRBV7-2
TGTGCCAGCAGTGACTCTAGCTCTGGGGCCAACGTCCTGACTTTC,CASSDSSSGANVLTF,15,NA,medium-sized,TRBJ2-6,TRBV6-4
TGTGCCAGCAGTGAAGAGGTGAGCGGGTTCTACGAGCAGTACTTC,CASSEEVSGFYEQYF,15,NA,many,TRBJ2-7,TRBV2
TGCAGTGCTCAGAGGAACGGGGTCCTCCACGAGCAGTACTTC,CSAQRNGVLHEQYF,14,NA,many,TRBJ2-7,TRBV20-1
TGCGCCAGCAGCTTGCAACTAGGGGGGGGTAATGAGCAGTTCTTC,CASSLQLGGGNEQFF,15,NA,many,TRBJ2-1,TRBV5-1
TGTGCCAGCAGCCCTGGGGGGACTAGCTCCTACGAGCAGTACTTC,CASSPGGTSSYEQYF,15,TRBD2,many,TRBJ2-7,TRBV28
TGTGCCAGCAGTCCCGACAGGGTGGCATACGCTTTCTTT,CASSPDRVAYAFF,13,TRBD1,many,TRBJ1-1,TRBV12-3/TRBV12-4
TGTGCCAGCAGCGAGGGGACTACCGGGACTGGTGAGCAGTTCTTC,CASSEGTTGTGEQFF,15,TRBD2,many,TRBJ2-1,TRBV7-3
TGTGCCAGCAGCCGAGGCCGGGCGGGGTCTTCTGGGGCCAACGTCCTGACTTTC,CASSRGRAGSSGANVLTF,18,NA,few,TRBJ2-6,TRBV3-1
TGCGCCAGCAGCCAAGTTGTGGGAATGAACACTGAAGCTTTCTTT,CASSQVVGMNTEAFF,15,NA,NA,TRBJ1-1,TRBV4-1
TGCGCCAGCAGCTTCACCAATGAGCAGTTCTTC,CASSFTNEQFF,11,NA,many,TRBJ2-1,TRBV5-1
TGTGCCAGCAGCCCCCTCCTCGGCACAGATACGCAGTATTTT,CASSPLLGTDTQYF,14,NA,many,TRBJ2-3,TRBV2
TGTGCCACCAGCGGAGGGACAGCAGGAAACACCATATATTTT,CATSGGTAGNTIYF,14,TRBD1,few,TRBJ1-3,TRBV15
TGTGCCAGCTCACCACGGGACAGAATTTCACCCCTCCACTTT,CASSPRDRISPLHF,14,TRBD1,NA,TRBJ1-6,TRBV18
TGCAGCGTTGAAGATCGGCAGGGTCGTAGCACTGAAGCTTTCTTT,CSVEDRQGRSTEAFF,15,NA,many,TRBJ1-1,TRBV29-1
TGTGCCAGCAGCCCGAGACTAGCGGAGTACAATGAGCAGTTCTTC,CASSPRLAEYNEQFF,15,TRBD2,many,TRBJ2-1,TRBV5-5
TGTGCCAGCAGTGAAGAGGGAGGGAACAATGAGCAGTTCTTC,CASSEEGGNNEQFF,14,TRBD2,NA,TRBJ2-1,TRBV2
TGTGCCAGCAGCTTAAAGTTCCAAGGGCTGGGCACCGGGGAGCTGTTTTTT,CASSLKFQGLGTGELFF,17,NA,once,TRBJ2-2,TRBV7-2
TGCAGTGCTAGGGGACATTCCGAGAATTCACCCCTCCACTTT,CSARGHSENSPLHF,14,NA,many,TRBJ1-6,TRBV20-1
TGTGCCAGCGGGACGTGGGACACCGGACCAGCGGAGCAGTTCTTC,CASGTWDTGPAEQFF,15,NA,many,TRBJ2-1,TRBV7-2
TGCGCCAGCAGTGAGTCCAGCCGGGACAGGGGTCCCAGCAATCAGCCCCAGCATTTT,CASSESSRDRGPSNQPQHF,19,TRBD1,few,TRBJ1-5,TRBV10-1
TGTGCCAGCAGACACGGCGGGACCTCCCTAATGGAAGCTTTCTTT,CASRHGGTSLMEAFF,15,NA,NA,TRBJ1-1,TRBV27
TGTGCCAGCAGGGCCTCTAGCGTGTCTAGCACAGATACGCAGTATTTT,CASRASSVSSTDTQYF,16,NA,many,TRBJ2-3,TRBV6-1
TGCGCCAGCAGCCGCACGGGACAGATGAACACTGAAGCTTTCTTT,CASSRTGQMNTEAFF,15,TRBD1,many,TRBJ1-1,TRBV4-1
TGTGCCAGCAGTTACGACGCCCCGGAGGCCAGGGAGGCGAACACTGAAGCTTTCTTT,CASSYDAPEAREANTEAFF,19,NA,many,TRBJ1-1,TRBV6-5
TGTGCCAGCAGCCAGCACTCTGGGGAGGATAATTCACCCCTCCACTTT,CASSQHSGEDNSPLHF,16,NA,many,TRBJ1-6,TRBV4-2
TGTGCCAGCAGCCGACAGGGGGGACTAGAGACCCAGTACTTC,CASSRQGGLETQYF,14,TRBD1,NA,TRBJ2-5,TRBV5-4
TGTGCCAGCAGTCAGGGACTAGCGGGAGTCAATGAGCAGTTCTTC,CASSQGLAGVNEQFF,15,TRBD2,many,TRBJ2-1,TRBV27
TGTGCCAGCAGTCCCGGACTAGCGGGAGGGGGCCACAATGAGCAGTTCTTC,CASSPGLAGGGHNEQFF,17,TRBD2,many,TRBJ2-1,TRBV12-3/TRBV12-4
TGTGCCAGTAGTAGGACTAGCGGGAGTCCCGCTGGAGAGACCCAGTACTTC,CASSRTSGSPAGETQYF,17,TRBD2,many,TRBJ2-5,TRBV19
TGTGCCAGCAGCTTGGCTAACACTGAAGCTTTCTTT,CASSLANTEAFF,12,NA,NA,TRBJ1-1,TRBV5-6
TGTGCCAGCAGCTTGAAGTTCCGCACATACCCTGAAGCTTTCTTT,CASSLKFRTYPEAFF,15,NA,many,TRBJ1-1,TRBV5-8
TGTGCCAGCAGCCCGACTAGCGGAGAGACCCAGTACTTC,CASSPTSGETQYF,13,TRBD2,NA,TRBJ2-5,TRBV11-2
TGTGCCAGCAGTTACGCGGGGAACACTGAAGCTTTCTTT,CASSYAGNTEAFF,13,NA,few,TRBJ1-1,TRBV6-6
TGTGCCAGCAGCCCGGGACAGCCCTACGAGCAGTACTTC,CASSPGQPYEQYF,13,TRBD1,many,TRBJ2-7,TRBV7-9
TGTGCCAGCAGTGAATATGAAGGGCAGCCACTAGCCAAAAACATTCAGTACTTC,CASSEYEGQPLAKNIQYF,18,NA,few,TRBJ2-4,TRBV25-1
TGTGCCAGCAGCTTAGTAATAGGGGGGAATGAGCAGTTCTTC,CASSLVIGGNEQFF,14,NA,many,TRBJ2-1,TRBV13
TGCGCCAGCAGCTTAATCGGGACAAATGAAAAACTGTTTTTT,CASSLIGTNEKLFF,14,NA,many,TRBJ1-4,TRBV5-1
TGTGCCACCAGTGATTCCGGTAGTCAGCCCCAGCATTTT,CATSDSGSQPQHF,13,NA,few,TRBJ1-5,TRBV24-1
TGCAGCGTGAAGAAGCTGGACAGAGACAATGAGCAGTTCTTC,CSVKKLDRDNEQFF,14,NA,many,TRBJ2-1,TRBV29-1
TGTGCCAGCAGCTTAGATGGCTCTGGGGCCAACGTCCTGACTTTC,CASSLDGSGANVLTF,15,NA,many,TRBJ2-6,TRBV7-9
TGTGCCAGCAGCTTACCGCAGGATACGCAGTATTTT,CASSLPQDTQYF,12,NA,NA,TRBJ2-3,TRBV7-6
TGTGCCTGGAGTGGCGTAAATAGTCTCTACACCTTC,CAWSGVNSLYTF,12,NA,many,TRBJ1-2,TRBV30
TGTGCCAGCAGCTCCCGCATTGAGCAGTTCTTC,CASSSRIEQFF,11,NA,many,TRBJ2-1,TRBV7-2
TGTGCCAGCAGCCCAGGACCCTCTGGAAACACCATATATTTT,CASSPGPSGNTIYF,14,NA,few,TRBJ1-3,TRBV11-1
TGCAGTGCTGGAGCACAGGGGAGGACTGAAGCTTTCTTT,CSAGAQGRTEAFF,13,TRBD1,many,TRBJ1-1,TRBV20-1